This entry lists 27 T cell receptor beta chains sequenced from one sample in a study of blood T cell repertoires in COVID-19. Profiled with immunoSEQ multiplex PCR; TCRdb holds only in-frame clones, not every one. The sample includes around 40,000 clones, 65% to 90% seen only once; the top ten take 9.9%. Material: peripheral blood. The receptors come from a human donor in a cohort sampled during active COVID-19.

The V and J genes are TRBV27 and TRBJ1-2; D gene unclear. The CDR3 runs to 16 residues. Looked up from germline, CDR1 is MNHEY and CDR2 is SMNVEV (reference sequence). The ends were cut back, 4 bases at V and 9 bases at J, with 24 bases in the middle. DNA for the CDR3: TGTGCCAGCAGTTCCCCTCCTAAGGGCCAGGCCGGGAGCTACACCTTC. Translated, it gives CASSSPPKGQAGSYTF.

The chain employs TRBV30 and TRBJ1-3, with 7 bases fitting TRBD1. The V segment lost 3 bases and the J segment 2 bases; nucleotides outside the gene matches: 7. Per germline, CDR1 GTSNPN and CDR2 SVGIG (reference sequence). CDR3 length: 15 residues. The CDR3 DNA reads TGTGCCTGGAGCGGCCAGGGGGGCCCTGGAAACACCATATATTTT. Protein: CAWSGQGGPGNTIYF.

The chain carries TRBV7-2 and TRBJ2-5; D is unclear. Trimming shortened V by 2 bases and J by 2 bases, and 12 bases separated the two germline ends. The CDR3 extends over 15 amino acids. CDR1 SGHTA and CDR2 FQGNSA come from the germline V gene. In nucleotides, the CDR3 is TGTGCCAGCAGCTTAAATCGCTACAGACAAGAGACCCAGTACTTC. It translates to CASSLNRYRQETQYF.

The chain couples TRBV5-6 to TRBJ2-1; 10 nucleotides match TRBD2. The CDR3 is made up of 15 amino acids. Germline trimming cut 4 bases from V and 9 bases from J; bases unmatched to any gene: 10. Germline CDR1 reads SGHDT; CDR2 reads YYEEEE. The CDR3: CASSLAGAQFREQFF. CDR3 DNA sequence: TGTGCCAGCAGCCTAGCGGGAGCCCAATTCCGTGAGCAGTTCTTC.

This clone appeared a few times. The chain couples TRBV7-8 to TRBJ2-7, with TRBD2 identical over 10 bases. V was clipped by 4 bases and J by 2 bases; unmatched bases: 2. Per germline, CDR1 SGHVS and CDR2 FQNEAQ. The CDR3 consists of 14 residues. CDR3 coding DNA: TGTGCCAGCAGCTCAGCGGGAGGGCCCTACGAGCAGTACTTC. Its translation is CASSSAGGPYEQYF.

CDR3 DNA: TGTGCCAGCAGTTACTCCCGGGGGGCTTATAGTTATGGCTACACCTTC. It encodes CASSYSRGAYSYGYTF. The chain has TRBV6-5 and TRBJ1-2, with D tentatively TRBD1 (6 bases). There are 16 residues in the CDR3. CDR1 is MNHEY, CDR2 SVGAGI, per germline. V dropped 0 bases and J dropped 5 bases, with 16 bases sitting between them.

Here the CDR3 reads CASSFGTSIHEQYF. CDR3 nucleotide sequence: TGCGCCAGCAGCTTCGGGACTAGCATCCACGAGCAGTACTTC. The V and J genes are TRBV5-1 and TRBJ2-7; 9 bases match TRBD2. Germline V CDR1 and CDR2: SGHRS, YFSETQ. The V segment lost 2 bases and the J segment 5 bases; nucleotides outside the gene matches: 5. The CDR3 extends over 14 amino acids.

V and J are TRBV3-1 (or the pseudogene TRBV3-2) and TRBJ1-1; D perhaps matches TRBD1 (5 bases). The CDR3 loop spans 15 amino acids. Germline V gives CDR1 LGHDT, CDR2 YNNKEL (reference sequence). V shed 6 bases and J shed 1 base, with 15 bases lying between them. The CDR3 spells CASREVGARNTEAFF. The CDR3 nucleotides read TGTGCCAGCAGAGAAGTAGGGGCCAGGAACACTGAAGCTTTCTTT.

To note about this clone: This specimen includes other DNA sequences encoding the same CDR3. CDR3 in DNA: TGTGCCAGTAGAGCCTCTGGGGCCAACGTCCTGACTTTC. Translating gives CASRASGANVLTF. This sequence joins TRBV19 and TRBJ2-6, with D unclear. There are 13 residues in the CDR3. Looked up from germline, CDR1 is LNHDA and CDR2 is SQIVND (reference sequence). V lost 6 bases and J lost 0, with 3 bases in between.

The chain recombines TRBV7-2 with TRBJ2-1; D perhaps matches TRBD1 (6 bases). The CDR3 sequence is 12 residues long. Germline V gene lookup returns CDR1 SGHTA and CDR2 FQGNSA. Trimming took 5 bases from V and 16 from J, leaving 18 bases between them. The CDR3 loop is CASSNGRTEDFF. Here the CDR3 DNA reads TGTGCCAGCAGCAACGGCCGGACAGAGGATTTCTTC.

The rearrangement links TRBV2 to TRBJ2-3; the D is unclear. The CDR3 is made up of 11 amino acids. The germline V gene encodes CDR1 SNHLY and CDR2 FYNNEI. V was clipped by 4 bases and J by 5 bases, with 4 bases between them. CDR3 sequence: CASSAKDTQYF. CDR3 nucleotides: TGTGCCAGCAGTGCTAAAGATACGCAGTATTTT.

The rearrangement joins TRBV10-3 to TRBJ2-1, with 12 bases that match TRBD2. CDR3 length: 16 amino acids. Losses at the gene ends were 10 bases for V and 0 bases for J; bases not matched to a gene: 7. Per the germline V gene, CDR1 is ENHRY and CDR2 is SYGVKD. The CDR3 sequence: CATKTSGGNSYNEQFF. Here the CDR3 DNA reads TGTGCCACCAAAACTAGCGGGGGGAACTCCTACAATGAGCAGTTCTTC.

The rearrangement links TRBV5-4 to TRBJ1-5; 9 bases line up with TRBD1. Trimming at V came to 4 bases and at J to 2 bases, leaving 7 bases not matched to a gene. CDR1 is SGHNT and CDR2 is YYREEE in the germline V gene (reference sequence). The CDR3 loop spans 16 amino acids. The CDR3 DNA sequence: TGTGCCAGCAGCCCCGGGGGACAGGGAGGCAATCAGCCCCAGCATTTT. Protein: CASSPGGQGGNQPQHF.

The table lists this clone with a count of one. This chain connects TRBV1 to TRBJ2-3; the table's D gene call, TRBD2, was not cross checked with the DNA. TRBV1 counts as a pseudogene. This CDR3 region has 18 residues. DNA of the CDR3: TGCACCAGCAGCCAAGATAAACTAGCGGGGGGGTGCACAGATACGCAGTATTTT. Translated, it gives CTSSQDKLAGGCTDTQYF.

The rearrangement uses TRBV12-3 or TRBV12-4 and TRBJ2-1; 7 positions match TRBD2. The V and J ends lost 6 bases and 7 bases, in that order; junction bases with no gene match: 6. The CDR3 length is 13 residues. The CDR3 DNA follows: TGTGCCAGCAGCTTGCTAGCGGTAAATGAGCAGTTCTTC. It specifies CASSLLAVNEQFF.

This chain connects TRBV2 to TRBJ1-4; 9 positions match TRBD1. J gave up 7 bases and V 2 bases, and 5 bases lay outside the gene matches. The CDR3 runs 15 residues. Germline V gene data show CDR1 as SNHLY and CDR2 as FYNNEI. The CDR3, as DNA: TGTGCCAGCAGTGAAACGGACAGGGGTGGTGAAAAACTGTTTTTT. It is translated as CASSETDRGGEKLFF.

This clone has just a few counts. This chain links TRBV3-1 (or the pseudogene TRBV3-2) with TRBJ1-1, with unresolved D. Germline lookup yields CDR1 LGHDT and CDR2 YNNKEL (reference sequence). The CDR3 consists of 16 residues. Trimming cost V 5 bases and J 2 bases, with 18 bases left between them. The CDR3 loop reads CASSALHEGGNTEAFF. CDR3 bases: TGTGCCAGCAGCGCCCTTCATGAGGGCGGCAACACTGAAGCTTTCTTT.

This clone has a single count. The gene calls are TRBV21-1 and TRBJ2-7; the DNA was not compared with TRBD1, the D call given in the table. TRBV21-1 is a documented pseudogene. This CDR3 has 15 residues. The CDR3 spells CASSIPRQGSNEQYF. In DNA, the CDR3 is TGTGCCAGCAGCATCCCCCGGCAGGGTAGCAACGAGCAGTACTTC.

The rearrangement joins TRBV7-3 to TRBJ2-1; 8 bases map to TRBD2. The CDR3 has 15 amino acids. Germline values: CDR1 SGHTA, CDR2 FQGTGA. V lost 7 bases and J lost 2; bases outside the gene matches: 7. CDR3 region: CASTPEAGAYNEQFF. CDR3 bases: TGTGCCAGCACCCCGGAAGCGGGAGCCTACAATGAGCAGTTCTTC.

The chain uses TRBV19 and TRBJ1-6; no reliable D call. The V end lost 0 bases, the J end lost 7 bases, and 4 bases lay between the germline ends. The CDR3 has 13 amino acids. The germline CDR1 and CDR2 sequences are LNHDA and SQIVND (reference sequence). In DNA form, the CDR3 reads TGTGCCAGTAGTATAGAACAGAATTCACCCCTCCACTTT. Translating it yields CASSIEQNSPLHF.

This chain links TRBV6-1 with TRBJ2-1; D is possibly TRBD2 (5 bases). The CDR3 has 16 residues. V lost 4 bases, J lost 0 bases, and 13 bases lay in between. CDR1 and CDR2 from the germline V gene are MNHNS and SASEGT. In DNA form, the CDR3 reads TGTGCCAGCAGTGCCGCTTCGGGAAGCTCCTACAATGAGCAGTTCTTC. Protein sequence: CASSAASGSSYNEQFF.

V gene TRBV5-1 combines with J gene TRBJ1-2; D gene ambiguous. There are 15 residues in the CDR3. Germline-derived CDR1 and CDR2 are SGHRS and YFSETQ. The V gene lost 2 bases and the J gene lost 4 bases, with 15 bases spanning the gap. The CDR3 region has the DNA TGCGCCAGCAGCTTTACGGCGGGGTCGCTCTATGGCTACACCTTC. It translates to CASSFTAGSLYGYTF. The entire variable domain, with the rest obtained from reference TRBV5-1 and TRBJ1-2, is as follows: KAGVTQTPRYLIKTRGQQVTLSCSPISGHRSVSWYQQTPGQGLQFLFEYFSETQRNKGNFPGRFSGRQFSNSRSEMNVSTLELGDSALYLCASSFTAGSLYGYTFGSGTRLTVV.

The V and J genes are TRBV19 and TRBJ1-3; no definite D call. The V gene's germline CDR1 is LNHDA and CDR2 SQIVND (reference sequence). The CDR3 length is 15 residues. The V and J ends lost 9 bases and 0 bases respectively, with 15 bases between them. The CDR3 coding sequence is TGTGCCAGCCAGAACCCCCGGAGCTCTGGAAACACCATATATTTT. Encoded protein: CASQNPRSSGNTIYF.

This rearrangement joins TRBV9 to TRBJ1-3, with TRBD1 matching 10 bases. The germline V gene has CDR1 SGDLS and CDR2 YYNGEE. Germline trimming cut 0 bases from V and 4 bases from J; bases unmatched to any gene: 4. This CDR3 is built from 16 residues. The CDR3, as DNA: TGTGCCAGCAGCGTAGGACAGGGGGCTGGGGGAAACACCATATATTTT. Its protein is CASSVGQGAGGNTIYF. Supplemented by reference TRBV9 and TRBJ1-3, the full variable domain reads DSGVTQTPKHLITATGQRVTLRCSPRSGDLSVYWYQQSLDQGLQFLIQYYNGEERAKGNILERFSAQQFPDLHSELNLSSLELGDSALYFCASSVGQGAGGNTIYFGEGSWLTVV.

This clone was counted only a few times. The chain joins TRBV5-6 to TRBJ1-1, with D perhaps TRBD1 (5 bases). This CDR3 is 14 amino acids long. Germline V lookup: CDR1 SGHDT, CDR2 YYEEEE. V was shortened by 0 bases and J by 6 bases, with 12 bases between the two germline ends. The CDR3, as DNA: TGTGCCAGCAGCTTGGGCGGGGGGAGGCCTGAAGCTTTCTTT. Translated, it gives CASSLGGGRPEAFF.

The V call is TRBV2, the J call TRBJ2-7; 7 bases match TRBD1. V lost 6 bases to trimming and J lost 4 bases; unmatched junction nucleotides: 9. Germline CDR1 is SNHLY and CDR2 is FYNNEI. The CDR3 spans 14 residues. The CDR3 here is CASRGAAGGYEQYF. The CDR3 DNA follows: TGTGCCAGCAGGGGGGCGGCAGGGGGTTACGAGCAGTACTTC.

There are a few counts of this clone. The chain joins TRBV27 to TRBJ1-4; 10 bases line up with TRBD1. V lost 3 bases and J lost 8; bases outside the gene matches: 6. The CDR3 spans 15 residues. Germline CDR1 MNHEY, CDR2 SMNVEV (reference sequence). CDR3 coding DNA: TGTGCCAGCAGTTTTTGGGGGACAGGGGTGGAAAAACTGTTTTTT. Its translation is CASSFWGTGVEKLFF.